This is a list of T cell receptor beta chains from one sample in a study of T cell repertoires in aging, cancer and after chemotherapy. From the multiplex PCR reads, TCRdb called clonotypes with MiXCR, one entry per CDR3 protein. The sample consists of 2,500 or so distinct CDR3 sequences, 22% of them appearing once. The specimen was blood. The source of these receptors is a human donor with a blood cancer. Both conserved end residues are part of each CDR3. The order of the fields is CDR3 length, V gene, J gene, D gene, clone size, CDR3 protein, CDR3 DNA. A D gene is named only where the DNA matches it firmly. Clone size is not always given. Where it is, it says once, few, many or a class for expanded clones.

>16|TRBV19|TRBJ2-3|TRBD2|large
CASSESSGSGADTQYF
TGTGCCAGTAGTGAATCTAGCGGGAGTGGGGCAGATACGCAGTATTTT
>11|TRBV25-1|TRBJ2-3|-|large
CASTQGDTQYF
TGTGCCAGCACCCAGGGAGATACGCAGTATTTT
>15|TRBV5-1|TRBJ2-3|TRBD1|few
CASSLARDRTNTQYF
TGCGCCAGCAGCTTGGCCCGGGACAGGACGAATACGCAGTATTTT
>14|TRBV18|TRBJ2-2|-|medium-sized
CASSPPVDTGELFF
TGTGCCAGCTCACCACCGGTCGACACCGGGGAGCTGTTTTTT
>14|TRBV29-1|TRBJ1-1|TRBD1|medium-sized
CSAIPPGQRTEAFF
TGCAGCGCCATCCCACCGGGACAGAGGACTGAAGCTTTCTTT
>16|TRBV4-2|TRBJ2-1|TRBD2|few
CASSRDLAGGPNEQFF
TGTGCCAGCAGCCGGGACCTAGCGGGAGGGCCTAATGAGCAGTTCTTC
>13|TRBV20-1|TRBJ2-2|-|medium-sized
CSAKVLNTGELFF
TGCAGTGCTAAGGTTCTGAACACCGGGGAGCTGTTTTTT
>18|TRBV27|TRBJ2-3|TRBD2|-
CASTSSAGLAGGTDTQYF
TGTGCCAGCACCTCCTCAGCGGGACTAGCGGGGGGCACAGATACGCAGTATTTT
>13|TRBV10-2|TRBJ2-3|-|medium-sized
CASSVNGRDTQYF
TGCGCCAGCAGTGTTAATGGCCGAGATACGCAGTATTTT
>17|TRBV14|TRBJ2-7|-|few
CASSPGDALNPSYEQYF
TGTGCCAGCAGCCCCGGGGATGCCCTCAACCCCTCCTACGAGCAGTACTTC
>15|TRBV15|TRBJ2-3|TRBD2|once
CATSSLSGGAVTQYF
TGTGCCACCAGCAGCCTAAGCGGGGGGGCCGTTACGCAGTATTTT
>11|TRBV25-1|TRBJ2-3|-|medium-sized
CASTYGDTQYF
TGTGCCAGCACCTACGGAGATACGCAGTATTTT
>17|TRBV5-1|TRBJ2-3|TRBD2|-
CASSSLASGRFGDTQYF
TGCGCCAGCAGCTCCTTGGCTAGCGGGAGGTTTGGGGATACGCAGTATTTT
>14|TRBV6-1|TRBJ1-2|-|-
CASRQDRTNYGYTF
TGTGCCAGCAGACAAGACAGGACTAACTATGGCTACACCTTC
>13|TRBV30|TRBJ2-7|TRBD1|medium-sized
CAWSVQGSHEQYF
TGTGCCTGGAGTGTACAGGGGAGCCACGAGCAGTACTTC
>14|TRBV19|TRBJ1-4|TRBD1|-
CASKTQGGTGKLFF
TGTGCCAGTAAAACACAGGGGGGAACCGGAAAACTGTTTTTT
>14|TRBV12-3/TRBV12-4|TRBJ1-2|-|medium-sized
CASSLAGQGRGYTF
TGTGCCAGCAGTTTAGCTGGTCAGGGGAGGGGCTACACCTTC
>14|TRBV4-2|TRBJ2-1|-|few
CASSQWGSYNEQFF
TGTGCCAGCAGCCAATGGGGGAGTTACAATGAGCAGTTCTTC
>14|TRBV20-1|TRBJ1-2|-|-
CSARGTRANYGYTF
TGCAGTGCTAGAGGGACCCGGGCTAACTATGGCTACACCTTC
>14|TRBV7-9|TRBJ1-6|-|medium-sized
CASSLEQVRSPLHF
TGTGCCAGCAGCTTAGAGCAGGTTCGATCACCCCTCCACTTT
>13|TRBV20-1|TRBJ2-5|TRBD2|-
CSARGLAGETQYF
TGCAGTGCTAGAGGACTAGCAGGAGAGACCCAGTACTTC
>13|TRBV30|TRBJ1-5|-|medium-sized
CAWSARRNQPQHF
TGTGCCTGGAGTGCGAGGAGAAATCAGCCCCAGCATTTT
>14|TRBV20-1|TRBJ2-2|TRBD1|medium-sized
CSARGTGTGGELFF
TGCAGTGCACGGGGGACAGGGACAGGCGGGGAGCTGTTTTTT
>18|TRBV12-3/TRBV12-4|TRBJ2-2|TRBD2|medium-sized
CASSRGRAGFGGHGELFF
TGTGCCAGCAGTCGGGGGAGGGCAGGATTTGGTGGTCACGGGGAGCTGTTTTTT